A selection of T cell receptor beta chains follows, all from one sample in a study of blood T cell repertoires in COVID-19. The table came from immunoSEQ multiplex PCR; TCRdb's copy has only in-frame clones and leaves some out. Of 30,000 to 35,000 clones listed, more than 70% were seen once; the top ten hold more than 15%. The sample comprised peripheral blood. Receptors were obtained from a human donor in a cohort sampled during active COVID-19. Both conserved end residues are trimmed from each CDR3. Fields, in order: J gene, D gene, V gene, CDR3 protein. A D gene is named only where the DNA matches it firmly.

J: TRBJ2-1; D: .; V: TRBV5-4; CDR3: ASSLELTGYNEQF
J: TRBJ2-5; D: TRBD2; V: TRBV7-2; CDR3: ASSSTSLETQY
J: TRBJ2-2; D: .; V: TRBV11-2; CDR3: ASSLTDTGELF
J: TRBJ1-3; D: TRBD1; V: TRBV9; CDR3: ASSGTGNPGNTIY
J: TRBJ1-3; D: TRBD1; V: TRBV3-1/TRBV3-2; CDR3: ASSPNRGSGNTIY
J: TRBJ2-2; D: TRBD2; V: TRBV5-1; CDR3: ASSPGGLAANTGELF
J: TRBJ2-4; D: .; V: TRBV27; CDR3: ASSSSRGNIQY
J: TRBJ2-7; D: TRBD2; V: TRBV10-2; CDR3: ASSESGGGPYEQY
J: TRBJ2-1; D: TRBD2; V: TRBV4-1; CDR3: ASSQATGLVFRGEQF
J: TRBJ2-7; D: TRBD1; V: TRBV11-2; CDR3: ASSSRTGAYEQY
J: TRBJ2-3; D: .; V: TRBV29-1; CDR3: SVDGGWTDTQY
J: TRBJ2-7; D: .; V: TRBV14; CDR3: ASSQGLQPYYEQY
J: TRBJ2-3; D: TRBD1; V: TRBV10-3; CDR3: AISRDSTTDTQY
J: TRBJ2-5; D: TRBD2; V: TRBV3-1/TRBV3-2; CDR3: ASNPRGRAGVETQY
J: TRBJ1-2; D: .; V: TRBV6-5; CDR3: ASIPWEGYGYT
J: TRBJ2-2; D: .; V: TRBV24-1; CDR3: ATTGSTGELF
J: TRBJ2-7; D: TRBD2; V: TRBV14; CDR3: ASSSGGRKSTSSYEQY
J: TRBJ2-7; D: TRBD1; V: TRBV19; CDR3: ASSPGQFIEQY
J: TRBJ2-7; D: .; V: TRBV6-5; CDR3: ASRASGNVYEQY
J: TRBJ2-1; D: TRBD2; V: TRBV19; CDR3: ASSSGTRRANEQF
J: TRBJ2-2; D: .; V: TRBV9; CDR3: ASSVGGDSTGELF
J: TRBJ2-3; D: .; V: TRBV5-1; CDR3: ASSLGDTDTQY
J: TRBJ2-1; D: .; V: TRBV11-2; CDR3: ASSLGSLGVIHNEQF
J: TRBJ1-2; D: TRBD1; V: TRBV6-5; CDR3: ASRGQGYPNYGYT
J: TRBJ2-5; D: .; V: TRBV28; CDR3: ASSTPQGIETQY
J: TRBJ1-4; D: .; V: TRBV29-1; CDR3: SVDGGQVGRGLF
J: TRBJ1-2; D: TRBD1; V: TRBV6-5; CDR3: ASSYTSGGSSYGYT
J: TRBJ2-7; D: TRBD1; V: TRBV3-1/TRBV3-2; CDR3: ASSPRQGALYEQY
J: TRBJ1-2; D: .; V: TRBV5-1; CDR3: ASSFSWGVGYT
J: TRBJ1-3; D: TRBD1; V: TRBV6-5; CDR3: ASRTGVIDTIY
J: TRBJ2-6; D: TRBD1; V: TRBV30; CDR3: AWNLGQGFGANVLT